Sequencing of this TCR beta chain was carried out in a study of cytomegalovirus exposure and HLA in healthy donors. Study details: An early release of data contained tens of millions of unique TCRs, which came from HLA-typed donors.

The study, taken as a whole, reports: Only CMV serostatus was available as immune exposure information.

The CDR3 has 18 amino acids. The trim removed 6 bases at V and 4 bases at J, leaving 15 bases unmatched. CDR1 and CDR2 (germline): LGHNT, FRNRAP. PCR involved 60 Vbeta and 13 Jbeta primers. Profiled with immunoSEQ multiplex PCR; TCRdb holds only in-frame clones, not every one. The data hold roughly 150,000 clones, with around 79% observed a single time. Details on this clone: The target antigen is unknown.

Sequenced: PBMCs. The receptor's source is a male donor in good health and CMV-seronegative. The rearrangement uses TRBV12-5 and TRBJ1-3; 10 positions match TRBD1. The CDR3: CASGWGADRGTLGNTIYF. The CDR3 region has the DNA TGTGCTAGTGGCTGGGGGGCGGACAGGGGGACTTTGGGAAACACCATATATTTT.